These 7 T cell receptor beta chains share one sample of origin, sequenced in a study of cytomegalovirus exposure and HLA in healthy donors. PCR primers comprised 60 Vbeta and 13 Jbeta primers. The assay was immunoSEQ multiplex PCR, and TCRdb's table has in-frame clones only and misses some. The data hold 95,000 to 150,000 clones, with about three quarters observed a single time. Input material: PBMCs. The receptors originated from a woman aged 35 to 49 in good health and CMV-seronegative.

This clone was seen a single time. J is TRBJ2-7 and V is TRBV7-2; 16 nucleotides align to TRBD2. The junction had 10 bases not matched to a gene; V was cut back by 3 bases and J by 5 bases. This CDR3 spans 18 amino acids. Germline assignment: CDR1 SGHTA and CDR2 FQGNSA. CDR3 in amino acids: CASSFLGLAGGRSDEQYF. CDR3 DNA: TGTGCCAGCAGCTTTCTGGGACTAGCGGGAGGGCGCTCAGACGAGCAGTACTTC. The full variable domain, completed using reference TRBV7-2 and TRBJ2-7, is GAGVSQSPSNKVTEKGKDVELRCDPISGHTALYWYRQSLGQGLEFLIYFQGNSAPDKSGLPSDRFSAERTGGSVSTLTIQRTQQEDSAVYLCASSFLGLAGGRSDEQYFGPGTRLTVT.

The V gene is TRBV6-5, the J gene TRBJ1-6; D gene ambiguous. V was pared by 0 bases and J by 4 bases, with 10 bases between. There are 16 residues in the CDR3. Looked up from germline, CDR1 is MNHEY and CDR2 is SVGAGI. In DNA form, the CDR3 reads TGTGCCAGCAGTTACTCGAAGGAGGGTTATAATTCACCCCTCCACTTT. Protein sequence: CASSYSKEGYNSPLHF.

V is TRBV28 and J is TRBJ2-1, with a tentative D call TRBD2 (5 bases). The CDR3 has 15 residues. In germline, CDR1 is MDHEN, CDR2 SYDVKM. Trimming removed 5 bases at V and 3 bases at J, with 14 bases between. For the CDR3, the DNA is TGTGCCAGCAGTCAAAGCGGAGGCCACTACAATGAGCAGTTCTTC. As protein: CASSQSGGHYNEQFF.

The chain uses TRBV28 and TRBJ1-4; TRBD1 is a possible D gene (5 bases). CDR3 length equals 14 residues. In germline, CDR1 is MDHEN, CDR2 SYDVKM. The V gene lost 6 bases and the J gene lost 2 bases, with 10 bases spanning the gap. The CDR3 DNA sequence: TGTGCCAGCAGCCGGGGGGGGACTAATGAAAAACTGTTTTTT. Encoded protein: CASSRGGTNEKLFF.

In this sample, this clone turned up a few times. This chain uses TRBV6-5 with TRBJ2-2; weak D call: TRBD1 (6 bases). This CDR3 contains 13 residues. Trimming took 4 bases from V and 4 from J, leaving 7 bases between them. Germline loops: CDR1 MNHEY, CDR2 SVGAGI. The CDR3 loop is CASSSRGTGELFF. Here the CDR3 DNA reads TGTGCCAGCAGTTCCAGGGGCACCGGGGAGCTGTTTTTT.

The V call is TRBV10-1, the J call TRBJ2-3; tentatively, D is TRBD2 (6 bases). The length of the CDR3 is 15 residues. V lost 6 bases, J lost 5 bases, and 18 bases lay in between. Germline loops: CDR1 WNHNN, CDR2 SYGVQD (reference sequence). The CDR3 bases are TGCGCCAGCAGCCGGGCGGGAAGGAACCTAGATACGCAGTATTTT. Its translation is CASSRAGRNLDTQYF.

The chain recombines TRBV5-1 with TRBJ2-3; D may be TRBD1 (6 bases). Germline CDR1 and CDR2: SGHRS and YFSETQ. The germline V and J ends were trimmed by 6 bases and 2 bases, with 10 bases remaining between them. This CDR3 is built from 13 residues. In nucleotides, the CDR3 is TGCGCCAGCAAAACAGGGAACACAGATACGCAGTATTTT. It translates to CASKTGNTDTQYF.